A selection of T cell receptor beta chains follows, all from one sample in a study of T cell repertoires in ileal Crohn's disease. The assay was immunoSEQ multiplex PCR, and TCRdb's table has in-frame clones only and misses some. The sample holds 5,000 or so clones; about four fifths are singletons and the top ten take around 12%. The sample was ileal tissue. The receptors come from an adult with Crohn's disease. The CDR3 runs from the conserved cysteine through the conserved F or W. A D gene is named only where the DNA matches it firmly. Size tells how often a clone was seen (once, few, many) or the class of an expanded clone, and some rows leave it out.

D: .
size: .
V: TRBV6-6
J: TRBJ2-6
CDR3: CASSSQPSGANVLTF
DNA: TGTGCCAGCAGTTCACAACCCTCTGGGGCCAACGTCCTGACTTTC

D: .
size: .
V: TRBV5-5
J: TRBJ1-2
CDR3: CASRDGREGYGYTF
DNA: TGTGCCAGCAGAGACGGGAGAGAAGGCTATGGCTACACCTTC

D: .
size: .
V: TRBV2
J: TRBJ1-2
CDR3: CASSGTTTNYGYTF
DNA: TGTGCCAGCAGCGGGACAACTACTAACTATGGCTACACCTTC

D: .
size: once
V: TRBV19
J: TRBJ1-6
CDR3: CASKSSGSSNSPLHF
DNA: TGTGCCAGTAAATCCTCGGGTTCCTCCAATTCACCCCTCCACTTT

D: .
size: few
V: TRBV10-2
J: TRBJ2-7
CDR3: CASSTGTYEQYF
DNA: TGCGCCAGTAGTACAGGGACCTACGAGCAGTACTTC

D: TRBD2
size: .
V: TRBV5-1
J: TRBJ2-1
CDR3: CASSLEAGGGNEQFF
DNA: TGCGCCAGCAGCTTGGAAGCGGGGGGGGGTAATGAGCAGTTCTTC

D: TRBD1
size: .
V: TRBV10-2
J: TRBJ2-7
CDR3: CASRTGGGSYEQYF
DNA: TGCGCCAGCAGGACAGGGGGAGGGTCCTACGAGCAGTACTTC

D: TRBD1
size: .
V: TRBV5-8
J: TRBJ2-1
CDR3: CASSDGQGAGNEQFF
DNA: TGTGCCAGCAGCGACGGACAGGGCGCGGGCAATGAGCAGTTCTTC

D: .
size: few
V: TRBV6-5
J: TRBJ2-3
CDR3: CASRAGADTQYF
DNA: TGTGCCAGCAGGGCCGGGGCAGATACGCAGTATTTT

D: .
size: .
V: TRBV5-6
J: TRBJ1-3
CDR3: CASRSKGGGTGNTIYF
DNA: TGTGCCAGCCGATCCAAGGGCGGGGGGACTGGAAACACCATATATTTT

D: .
size: .
V: TRBV5-6
J: TRBJ1-2
CDR3: CASSSLTRGYTF
DNA: TGTGCCAGCAGCTCTTTGACCAGGGGCTACACCTTC

D: TRBD1
size: .
V: TRBV2
J: TRBJ1-5
CDR3: CASSDGTAARPQHF
DNA: TGTGCCAGCAGTGATGGGACAGCCGCTAGGCCCCAGCATTTT

D: .
size: .
V: TRBV7-9
J: TRBJ1-5
CDR3: CASSLTSDQPQHF
DNA: TGTGCCAGCAGCTTAACTTCCGATCAGCCCCAGCATTTT

D: .
size: .
V: TRBV6-5
J: TRBJ1-1
CDR3: CASRRESQNTEAFF
DNA: TGTGCCAGCAGAAGGGAGTCTCAAAACACTGAAGCTTTCTTT

D: TRBD2
size: .
V: TRBV7-2
J: TRBJ2-7
CDR3: CASSLDAAGGEQYF
DNA: TGTGCCAGCAGCTTAGATGCCGCCGGGGGGGAGCAGTACTTC

D: .
size: .
V: TRBV7-9
J: TRBJ2-5
CDR3: CASSLHPAAIQETQYF
DNA: TGTGCCAGCAGCTTACATCCAGCGGCAATCCAAGAGACCCAGTACTTC